The TCR beta chain under discussion was sequenced for a study of T cell responses to AZD1222 COVID-19 vaccine (dated by TCRdb to about 2021). Context from the whole study: A total of about 250 trial participants underwent TCR sequencing, of whom more than 200 had received two doses of AZD1222 and 26 had received two doses of the MenACWY control vaccine. Enrollment into the trials was organized by age into subgroups of 18-55, 56-69 and 70-plus years, and those subgroups contained roughly 150, 30 and 60 TCR-sequenced participants, respectively.

V and J are trimmed by 1 base and 6 bases, and the gene matches miss 8 bases of the junction. The germline V gene encodes CDR1 LGHDT and CDR2 YNNKEL (reference sequence). Measured from the cysteine to the phenylalanine, the CDR3 is 15 residues long. Only the CDR3 DNA stays, 45 bases, in frame from base 1. The CDR3 regions of human TCRbeta chains were analyzed by immunosequencing. The authors' analysis ran thus. Repertoire TCRs were matched against a reference library of SARS-CoV-2-specific TCRs generated with the MIRA antigen-specificity platform. Breadth was defined as the fraction of unique TCRs that were SARS-CoV-2-associated. Depth was defined as the fraction of total T cells that were SARS-CoV-2-associated. Using the MIRA data, each spike-specific TCR was mapped to the spike region that the TCR reacts to and placed in a CD4 or CD8 class. Log10-transformed breadth and depth values were compared by one-way ANOVA with Sidak's multiple comparisons tests. TCRdb's version of the immuneACCESS table is confined to in-frame rearrangements and falls short of the full clone set. An unresolved V gene accounts for under half of the shortfall where checked; the remainder is of unknown origin. That table furnishes V, J and clone size, whereas the DNA furnished D and trimming. Present in this sample are about 140,000 clones, nearly 95% of which were seen just once. The ten largest clones add up to roughly 3.6% of the sample.

General conclusions and limits of the study: No day 14 peak-response samples were available, so repertoires were characterized only after the peak T cell response. Participants were mostly white British, with more females than males. The authors suggested clonal diversity may have been underestimated. Only five or six AZD1222 recipients were SARS-CoV-2 seropositive at baseline, limiting conclusions about previously exposed vaccinees. The vaccine-associated CD4 TCRs covered the entire spike protein, and the dominant responses fell in regions 160-218 and 743-854. Nearly half of unique spike-specific TCRs reportedly recognized epitopes outside regions mutated in the B.1.351 and B.1.1.7 variants. After two AZD1222 doses, spike-specific TCR breadth and depth were significantly higher than at day 0 and than in MenACWY recipients. In the small 56-69-year group, the increase in depth fell short of significance, most likely because of low power.

In the case of this clone: Its antigen is still unknown. Base qualities are missing; no much larger clone stands one base away.

Per the publication, the time point label means: about 28 days (+/-7) after the second vaccine dose. AZD1222 recipients with second doses at about 4 weeks or about 12 weeks were pooled, because spike-specific TCR depth and breadth did not differ between schedules. Vaccinee samples came from UK trials COV001 and COV002, including a single-blind randomized controlled phase 2/3 trial of AZD1222 (ChAdOx1 nCoV-19) in healthy adults. For TCRbeta chain sequencing, PBMC samples from trial participants were taken at day 0 and at day 28 after the second dose. The material sequenced was peripheral blood, taken 28 days after the second AZD1222 dose. The receptor comes from an adult who received the AZD1222 COVID-19 vaccine. This receptor chain uses TRBV3-1 (or the pseudogene TRBV3-2) and TRBJ1-2; 7 bases in between match TRBD1. The nucleotide sequence is TGTGCCAGCAGCCAAGGGGGCTTAGGGGGCGATGGCTACACCTTC. This sequence encodes CASSQGGLGGDGYTF.